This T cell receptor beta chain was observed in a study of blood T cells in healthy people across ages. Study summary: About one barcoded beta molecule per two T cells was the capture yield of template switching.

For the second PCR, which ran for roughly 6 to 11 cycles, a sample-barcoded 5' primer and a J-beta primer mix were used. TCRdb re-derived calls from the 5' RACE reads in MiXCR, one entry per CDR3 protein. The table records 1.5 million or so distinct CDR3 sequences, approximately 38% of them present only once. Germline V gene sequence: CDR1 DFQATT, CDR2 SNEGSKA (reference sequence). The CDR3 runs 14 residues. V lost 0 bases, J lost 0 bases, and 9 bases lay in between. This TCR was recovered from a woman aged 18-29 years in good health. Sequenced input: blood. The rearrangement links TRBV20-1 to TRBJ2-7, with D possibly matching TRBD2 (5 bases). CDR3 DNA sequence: TGCAGTGCTAGAGAGGACTTAACCTCCTACGAGCAGTACTTC. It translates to CSAREDLTSYEQYF.